This TCR beta chain was captured in a study of regulatory T cells in long-lasting Graves disease. Study information: For under 3 months, newly diagnosed Graves' patients had been taking antithyroid drugs.

In this sample, this clonotype turned up many times. Arm-PCR with iRepertoire HTBI primers amplified the CDR3 regions for these TCR beta libraries. TCRdb ran MiXCR on the multiplex PCR reads and lists one entry per CDR3 protein. The repertoire has hundreds of thousands of distinct CDR3 sequences, around 15% of them found once; the top ten carry 15% to 20%. This sample's time point: newly diagnosed GD, antithyroid drugs for less than 3 months. The TCR library was prepared using RNA isolated from PBMCs. The same sample was also studied in work on T cells in Graves' hyperthyroidism and ophthalmopathy.

Sequenced here: peripheral blood mononuclear cells (PBMCs), sampled at new diagnosis, from a patient treated with antithyroid drugs. The sequence derives from a woman aged 25 to 39 with Graves disease.

The CDR3 region has the DNA TGCAGTGCTAGAGATCACCTATACGAGCAGTACTTC. Protein: CSARDHLYEQYF. The chain links TRBV20-1 to TRBJ2-7; D call uncertain. The CDR3 is 12 amino acids. The germline V and J ends were trimmed by 0 bases and 4 bases, with 7 bases remaining between them. CDR1 and CDR2 (germline): DFQATT, SNEGSKA (reference sequence).